The TCR beta chain described here comes from a study of graft-versus-host responses after intestinal transplantation. Once graft tissue had been processed, intraepithelial and lamina propria lymphocytes were released. There are 16 residues in the CDR3. Trimming left V 4 bases short and J 8 bases short, with 22 bases between. Germline V gene sequence: CDR1 SGHDT, CDR2 YYEEEE. Clones were read by immunoSEQ multiplex PCR, and TCRdb kept only the in-frame ones, dropping some. In the table there are 20,000 or so clones, just over 75% of which are singletons. This receptor was identified in a human patient who received an intestinal transplant, so some T cells may come from the graft donor. This specimen was ileum tissue, taken 12 days after intestinal transplant. V and J are TRBV5-6 and TRBJ2-1; weak D call: TRBD2 (7 bases). In DNA, the CDR3 is TGTGCCAGCAGCAGGAGAGGGGGACTACCCCCCCATGAGCAGTTCTTC. It translates to CASSRRGGLPPHEQFF.